Below are 32 T cell receptor beta chains sequenced from a single sample in a study of control samples from healthy donors and cancer patients. Sequencing used immunoSEQ multiplex PCR; TCRdb keeps in-frame clones, though not all of them. Seen here are 110,000 or so clones, 75% to 95% observed once, and the top ten hold roughly 4.5%. Sequencing was done on a sample of blood. The origin of the receptors is a human donor in good health. The donor label of this sample is uncertain.

V and J are TRBV7-2 and TRBJ1-6; 8 bases match TRBD1. J gave up 10 bases and V 3 bases, and 8 bases lay outside the gene matches. This CDR3 comprises 15 residues. Germline V gene lookup returns CDR1 SGHTA and CDR2 FQGNSA. The CDR3: CASSFRGTGGSPLHF. Here the CDR3 DNA reads TGTGCCAGCAGCTTTCGGGGGACAGGAGGGTCACCCCTCCACTTT.

This chain links TRBV6-6 with TRBJ1-2; D is possibly TRBD1 (6 bases). Germline CDR1 reads MNHNY; CDR2 reads SVGAGI (reference sequence). The CDR3 runs 16 residues. Trimming took off 5 bases at V and 2 bases at J, with 18 bases between the two ends. The CDR3 protein is CASSRPVGGENYGYTF. The DNA of the CDR3 is TGTGCCAGCAGTCGACCCGTGGGGGGCGAGAACTATGGCTACACCTTC.

This chain links TRBV4-1 with TRBJ2-1, with TRBD1 identical over 11 bases. The ends lost 6 bases at V and 8 bases at J; junction bases unmatched: 6. The CDR3 is made up of 14 amino acids. Germline V gene sequence: CDR1 MGHRA, CDR2 YSYEKL. The CDR3 region is CASSEGQGDHEQFF. The CDR3 DNA reads TGCGCCAGCAGTGAGGGACAGGGGGACCATGAGCAGTTCTTC.

The chain couples TRBV5-4 to TRBJ1-4, with a possible D match to TRBD1 (6 bases). V lost 4 bases, J lost 8 bases, and 15 bases lay in between. The CDR3 has 14 residues. Germline V gene data show CDR1 as SGHNT and CDR2 as YYREEE (reference sequence). The DNA for the CDR3 is TGTGCCAGCAGCATTACAGGGATTGGGGAAAAACTGTTTTTT. Translated, it gives CASSITGIGEKLFF. The variable domain in full, completed from reference TRBV5-4 and TRBJ1-4, reads ETGVTQSPTHLIKTRGQQVTLRCSSQSGHNTVSWYQQALGQGPQFIFQYYREEENGRGNFPPRFSGLQFPNYSSELNVNALELDDSALYLCASSITGIGEKLFFGSGTQLSVL.

The chain carries TRBV4-1 and TRBJ2-3; possible D gene TRBD2, 7 bases. V gave up 0 bases and J gave up 2 bases, with 15 bases separating them. This CDR3 is built from 17 residues. Germline CDR1 reads MGHRA; CDR2 reads YSYEKL. In nucleotides, the CDR3 is TGCGCCAGCAGCCAAGAGGGGGGGCTCGCACACACAGATACGCAGTATTTT. Translated: CASSQEGGLAHTDTQYF.

V usage is TRBV28 and J usage is TRBJ1-4; possible D gene TRBD1, 5 bases. Germline CDR1 MDHEN, CDR2 SYDVKM. There are 14 residues in the CDR3. Trimming stripped 5 bases from V and 8 bases from J, with 15 bases between. The CDR3 DNA follows: TGTGCCAGCAGTCTGGGGGGTCGGTACGAAAAACTGTTTTTT. It is translated as CASSLGGRYEKLFF.

J is TRBJ1-6 and V is TRBV19, with 10 bases lining up with TRBD1. Per the germline V gene, CDR1 is LNHDA and CDR2 is SQIVND (reference sequence). The CDR3 has 15 amino acids. Losses at the gene ends were 5 bases for V and 9 bases for J; bases not matched to a gene: 7. CDR3 loop: CASSAGQGLGSPLHF. The CDR3 DNA reads as TGTGCCAGTAGTGCGGGACAGGGGCTTGGTTCACCCCTCCACTTT.

The chain links TRBV6-5 to TRBJ1-5; no clear D. Germline loops: CDR1 MNHEY, CDR2 SVGAGI. The V gene lost 0 bases and the J gene lost 0 bases, with 6 bases spanning the gap. The CDR3 is 15 residues long. DNA for the CDR3: TGTGCCAGCAGTTACTCCCTTAATAGCAATCAGCCCCAGCATTTT. Its translation: CASSYSLNSNQPQHF.

This rearrangement joins TRBV5-1 to TRBJ2-2; D is possibly TRBD1 (6 bases). Trimming removed 0 bases at V and 7 bases at J, with 13 bases between. The germline V gene encodes CDR1 SGHRS and CDR2 YFSETQ. There are 15 residues in the CDR3. The CDR3 is CASSLAPGVDGELFF. The CDR3 DNA follows: TGCGCCAGCAGCTTGGCCCCAGGGGTGGACGGGGAGCTGTTTTTT.

This clone was picked up a small number of times. CDR3 DNA: TGTGCCAGCAGTCTCCTGGCCGGGTTACAAAGAGGTCAAGAGACCCAGTACTTC. Encoded protein: CASSLLAGLQRGQETQYF. The chain couples TRBV7-9 to TRBJ2-5; no clear D. The CDR3 contains 18 residues. Germline V gives CDR1 SEHNR, CDR2 FQNEAQ (reference sequence). V gave up 6 bases and J gave up 2 bases, with 25 bases separating them.

The J gene is TRBJ2-3, the V gene TRBV2; 7 positions agree with TRBD1. V gave up 6 bases and J gave up 0 bases; unmatched junction bases: 6. Per the germline V gene, CDR1 is SNHLY and CDR2 is FYNNEI. The CDR3 loop spans 15 amino acids. In DNA form, the CDR3 reads TGTGCCAGCAGGAGACAGGGAAAGAGCACAGATACGCAGTATTTT. This encodes CASRRQGKSTDTQYF.

The rearrangement uses TRBV18 and TRBJ2-2; 8 positions agree with TRBD1. Per the germline V gene, CDR1 is KGHSH and CDR2 is LQKENI. The CDR3 runs to 16 residues. V trimming: 3 bases; J trimming: 4 bases; junction bases outside the gene matches: 7. CDR3 DNA sequence: TGTGCCAGCTCACCCCGGACAGGGTCGGGCACCGGGGAGCTGTTTTTT. Encoded protein: CASSPRTGSGTGELFF.

V is TRBV25-1 and J is TRBJ2-6; D gene unclear. Germline V lookup: CDR1 MGHDK, CDR2 SYGVNS. V was shortened by 1 base and J by 0 bases, with 10 bases between the two germline ends. The CDR3 has 17 residues. For the CDR3, the DNA is TGTGCCAGCAGTGAATTAGGGATCAGCTCTGGGGCCAACGTCCTGACTTTC. This codes for CASSELGISSGANVLTF.

About this clone: One base away lies a much larger clone, so this may be a sequencing read error. This chain connects TRBV6-5 to TRBJ2-6, with D perhaps being TRBD1 or TRBD2 (5 bases each). Germline-derived CDR1 and CDR2 are MNHEY and SVGAGI. The CDR3 covers 15 residues. Trimming took off 2 bases at V and 2 bases at J, with 7 bases between the two ends. The CDR3 loop is CASSYEGTGANVLTF. The CDR3 region has the DNA TGTGCCAGCAGTTACGAGGGGACTGGGGCCAACGTCCTGACTTTC.

This rearrangement joins TRBV6-5 to TRBJ2-7; D is undetermined. The CDR3 contains 14 residues. The ends were cut back, 7 bases at V and 0 bases at J, with 13 bases in the middle. Germline CDR1 and CDR2: MNHEY and SVGAGI. This chain's CDR3 is CASNPRTDSYEQYF. CDR3 coding DNA: TGTGCCAGCAATCCCCGTACAGACTCCTACGAGCAGTACTTC.

The CDR3: CASSSSRNTEAFF. CDR3 nucleotides: TGTGCCAGTAGTAGCTCAAGAAACACTGAAGCTTTCTTT. The V call is TRBV19, the J call TRBJ1-1; no definite D call. V gave up 4 bases and J gave up 2 bases, with 8 bases separating them. CDR3 length: 13 amino acids. Germline V gene data show CDR1 as LNHDA and CDR2 as SQIVND (reference sequence).

This clone was found once. This rearrangement joins TRBV2 to TRBJ2-5; possibly TRBD2 for D (5 bases). The germline CDR1 and CDR2 sequences are SNHLY and FYNNEI. The CDR3 is 19 residues long. V lost 2 bases to trimming and J lost 4 bases, with 26 bases between them. CDR3 sequence reads: CASSEIVHQLVIKGETQYF. CDR3 bases: TGTGCCAGCAGTGAAATTGTGCATCAACTAGTCATAAAGGGAGAGACCCAGTACTTC.

V and J are TRBV6-5 and TRBJ1-5, with D perhaps matching TRBD1 (5 bases). The CDR3 consists of 14 residues. Trimming cost V 10 bases and J 7 bases, with 20 bases left between them. Germline V CDR1 and CDR2: MNHEY, SVGAGI. CDR3 in DNA: TGTGCCACCGAGTCAAGTATGCGGGGCCAGCCCCAGCATTTT. It yields the protein CATESSMRGQPQHF.

This chain joins TRBV19 and TRBJ2-2; 9 positions match TRBD1. The CDR3 is 16 amino acids. J lost 0 bases, V lost 7 bases, and 6 bases had no gene match. The germline CDR1 and CDR2 sequences are LNHDA and SQIVND (reference sequence). This CDR3 is CASKSGQGPNTGELFF. The CDR3 DNA sequence: TGTGCCAGTAAATCAGGACAGGGGCCGAACACCGGGGAGCTGTTTTTT.

The gene calls are TRBV7-9 and TRBJ1-4, with 9 bases that match TRBD1. The germline gives CDR1 SEHNR, CDR2 FQNEAQ (reference sequence). With V trimmed by 2 bases and J by 3 bases, 4 bases remained unmatched. The CDR3 runs to 16 residues. The CDR3 coding sequence is TGTGCCAGCAGCTTAACAGGGGGCAGGCCTAATGAAAAACTGTTTTTT. Translation gives CASSLTGGRPNEKLFF.

The chain carries TRBV5-1 and TRBJ1-1; tentative D call: TRBD1 (5 bases). The germline V and J ends were trimmed by 2 bases and 1 base, with 9 bases remaining between them. Germline V gives CDR1 SGHRS, CDR2 YFSETQ. The CDR3 is made up of 14 amino acids. The CDR3 loop is CASSFGGSNTEAFF. The CDR3 DNA is TGCGCCAGCAGCTTCGGGGGGTCGAACACTGAAGCTTTCTTT.

The chain combines TRBV18 with TRBJ2-2; the D is unclear. Germline-derived CDR1 and CDR2 are KGHSH and LQKENI. Deletions cut 3 bases from V and 5 bases from J, with 10 bases between. This CDR3 region has 14 residues. CDR3 region: CASSPTGGTGELFF. CDR3 in DNA: TGTGCCAGCTCACCGACTGGCGGAACCGGGGAGCTGTTTTTT.

The chain is built from TRBV18 and TRBJ2-6; maybe TRBD1 (5 bases). V was shortened by 3 bases and J by 2 bases, with 8 bases between the two germline ends. CDR3 length: 15 residues. Germline loops: CDR1 KGHSH, CDR2 LQKENI. CDR3 protein: CASSPTAPGANVLTF. The CDR3 DNA reads as TGTGCCAGCTCACCGACAGCACCTGGGGCCAACGTCCTGACTTTC.

V and J are TRBV29-1 and TRBJ2-6; D is ambiguous. V gave up 0 bases and J gave up 0 bases, with 3 bases separating them. Germline V gives CDR1 SQVTM, CDR2 ANQGSEA. This CDR3 has 14 residues. CDR3 in DNA: TGCAGCGTTGAAGATCACTCTGGGGCCAACGTCCTGACTTTC. Its translation is CSVEDHSGANVLTF.

The genes are TRBV20-1 and TRBJ2-1, with D maybe TRBD2 (6 bases). Trimming shortened V by 3 bases and J by 10 bases, and 10 bases separated the two germline ends. Germline V gives CDR1 DFQATT, CDR2 SNEGSKA (reference sequence). The CDR3 loop spans 11 amino acids. The CDR3 protein is CSASGGAEQFF. DNA of the CDR3: TGCAGTGCTAGTGGAGGGGCCGAGCAGTTCTTC.

V usage is TRBV7-9 and J usage is TRBJ1-3, with D perhaps matching TRBD1 (5 bases). CDR3 length: 15 amino acids. V was clipped by 3 bases and J by 5 bases, with 14 bases between them. Germline-derived CDR1 and CDR2 are SEHNR and FQNEAQ (reference sequence). CDR3 bases: TGTGCCAGCAGCTTTCCCACAGGCGATAGAAACACCATATATTTT. It encodes CASSFPTGDRNTIYF.

The chain joins TRBV5-6 to TRBJ1-5; 9 bases agree with TRBD1. V was clipped by 7 bases and J by 0 bases; unmatched bases: 2. The length of the CDR3 is 14 residues. Germline V gene sequence: CDR1 SGHDT, CDR2 YYEEEE. CDR3 nucleotide sequence: TGTGCCAGCGGACAGGGGTTTAGCAATCAGCCCCAGCATTTT. Its translation is CASGQGFSNQPQHF.

The J gene is TRBJ2-7, the V gene TRBV5-1, with D uncertain. V was pared by 1 base and J by 3 bases, with 8 bases between. The CDR3 runs to 13 residues. The germline V gene encodes CDR1 SGHRS and CDR2 YFSETQ. This chain's CDR3 is CASSLMIGYEQYF. The CDR3 DNA is TGCGCCAGCAGCTTGATGATCGGCTACGAGCAGTACTTC.

The chain has TRBV12-5 and TRBJ2-1, with TRBD2 identical over 11 bases. The V gene end was trimmed by 5 bases and the J gene end by 9 bases; junction bases not matched to a gene: 12. Germline CDR1 reads LGHNT; CDR2 reads FRNRAP. This CDR3 has 16 amino acids. The CDR3 is CASGPLGSGGAGEQFF. The CDR3 nucleotides read TGTGCTAGTGGTCCTTTGGGTAGCGGGGGGGCAGGTGAGCAGTTCTTC.

The rearrangement uses TRBV11-1 and TRBJ2-2, with TRBD2 matching over 11 bases. Germline V gene sequence: CDR1 SGHAT, CDR2 FQDESV (reference sequence). After removal of 2 bases from V and 6 bases from J, the junction contained 5 bases not matched to a gene. The CDR3 sequence is 16 residues long. The CDR3 loop is CASSLRLAGGAGELFF. The CDR3 DNA reads TGTGCCAGCAGCTTAAGGCTAGCGGGGGGCGCCGGGGAGCTGTTTTTT.

This chain links TRBV19 with TRBJ1-1; D call uncertain. V was pared by 6 bases and J by 8 bases, with 13 bases between. The CDR3 has 12 amino acids. CDR1 is LNHDA, CDR2 SQIVND, per germline (reference sequence). The CDR3 loop reads CASRTFEAEAFF. Here the CDR3 DNA reads TGTGCCAGTAGGACGTTTGAAGCGGAAGCTTTCTTT.

V gene TRBV29-1 combines with J gene TRBJ1-6; D possibly corresponds to TRBD1 (5 bases). Trimming took 7 bases from V and 14 from J, leaving 15 bases between them. Germline V gene sequence: CDR1 SQVTM, CDR2 ANQGSEA. This CDR3 has 11 residues. As DNA, the CDR3 is TGCAGCGGTCTCAGGGAGAATACCCTCCACTTT. This gives the protein CSGLRENTLHF.